This TCR beta chain was obtained from a study of blood T cells in healthy people across ages. Through a sample-barcoded 5' primer and a J-beta primer mix, a second PCR was run for roughly 7 to 11 cycles. TCRdb fed the 5' RACE reads into MiXCR, producing one record per CDR3 protein. The sample contains about 730,000 distinct CDR3 sequences, roughly 41% of which appear only once. V was trimmed by 2 bases and J by 3 bases, leaving 12 bases between them. This CDR3 has 15 amino acids. This sequence originates from a woman aged 60-75 years in good health. The sample comprised blood. This sequence joins TRBV12-3 or TRBV12-4 and TRBJ2-3; no reliable D call. CDR3: CASSLLAVTTDTQYF. The CDR3, as DNA: TGTGCCAGCAGTTTATTGGCGGTGACAACAGATACGCAGTATTTT.